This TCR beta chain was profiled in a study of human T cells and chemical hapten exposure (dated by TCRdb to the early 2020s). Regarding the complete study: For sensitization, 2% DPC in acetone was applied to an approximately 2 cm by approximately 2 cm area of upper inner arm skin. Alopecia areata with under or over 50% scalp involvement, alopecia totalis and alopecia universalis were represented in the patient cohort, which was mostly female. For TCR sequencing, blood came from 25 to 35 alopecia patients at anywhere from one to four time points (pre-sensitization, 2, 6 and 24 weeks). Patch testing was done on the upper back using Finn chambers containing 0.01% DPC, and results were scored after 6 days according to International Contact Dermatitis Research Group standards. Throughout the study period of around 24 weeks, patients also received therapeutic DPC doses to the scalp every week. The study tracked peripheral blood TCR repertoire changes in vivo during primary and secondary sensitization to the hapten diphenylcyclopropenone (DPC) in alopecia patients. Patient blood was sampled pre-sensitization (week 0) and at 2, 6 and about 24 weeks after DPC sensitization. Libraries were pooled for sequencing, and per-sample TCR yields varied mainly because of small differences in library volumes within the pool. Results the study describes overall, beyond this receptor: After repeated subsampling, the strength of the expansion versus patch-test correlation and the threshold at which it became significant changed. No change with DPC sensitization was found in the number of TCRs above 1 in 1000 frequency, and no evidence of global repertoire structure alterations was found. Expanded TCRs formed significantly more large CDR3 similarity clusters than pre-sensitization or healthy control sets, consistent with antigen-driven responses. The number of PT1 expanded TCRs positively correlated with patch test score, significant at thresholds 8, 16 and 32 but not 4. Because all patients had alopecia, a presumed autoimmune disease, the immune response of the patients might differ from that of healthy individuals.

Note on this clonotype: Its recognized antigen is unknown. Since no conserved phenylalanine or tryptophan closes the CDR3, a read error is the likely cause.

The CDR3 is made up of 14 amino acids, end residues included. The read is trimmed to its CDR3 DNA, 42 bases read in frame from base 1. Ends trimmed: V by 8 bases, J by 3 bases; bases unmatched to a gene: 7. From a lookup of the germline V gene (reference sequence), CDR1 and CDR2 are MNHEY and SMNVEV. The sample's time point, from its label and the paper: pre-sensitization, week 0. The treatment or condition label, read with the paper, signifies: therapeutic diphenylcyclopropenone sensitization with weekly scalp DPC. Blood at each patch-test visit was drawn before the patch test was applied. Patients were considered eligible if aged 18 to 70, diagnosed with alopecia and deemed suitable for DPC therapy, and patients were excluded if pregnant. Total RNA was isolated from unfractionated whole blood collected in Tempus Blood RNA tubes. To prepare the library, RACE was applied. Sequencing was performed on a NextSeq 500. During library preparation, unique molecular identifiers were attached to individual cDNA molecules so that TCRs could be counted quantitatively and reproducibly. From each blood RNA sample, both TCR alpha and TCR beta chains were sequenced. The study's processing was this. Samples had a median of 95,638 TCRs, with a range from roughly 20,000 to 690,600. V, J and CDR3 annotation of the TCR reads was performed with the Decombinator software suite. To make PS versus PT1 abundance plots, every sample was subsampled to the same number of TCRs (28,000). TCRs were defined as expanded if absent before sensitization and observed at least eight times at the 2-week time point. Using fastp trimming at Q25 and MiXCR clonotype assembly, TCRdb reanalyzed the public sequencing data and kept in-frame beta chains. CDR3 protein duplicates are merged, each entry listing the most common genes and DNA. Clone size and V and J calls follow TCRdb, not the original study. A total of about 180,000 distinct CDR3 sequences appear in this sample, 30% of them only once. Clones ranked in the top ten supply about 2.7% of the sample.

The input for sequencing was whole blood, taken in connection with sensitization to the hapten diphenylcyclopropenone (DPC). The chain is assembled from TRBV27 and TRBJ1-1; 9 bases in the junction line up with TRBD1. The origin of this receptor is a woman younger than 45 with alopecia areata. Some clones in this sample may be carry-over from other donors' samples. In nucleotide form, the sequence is TGTGCCAGCCGACTTTACAGGGGGCACACTGAAGCTTTCTCT. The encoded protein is CASRLYRGHTEAFS.